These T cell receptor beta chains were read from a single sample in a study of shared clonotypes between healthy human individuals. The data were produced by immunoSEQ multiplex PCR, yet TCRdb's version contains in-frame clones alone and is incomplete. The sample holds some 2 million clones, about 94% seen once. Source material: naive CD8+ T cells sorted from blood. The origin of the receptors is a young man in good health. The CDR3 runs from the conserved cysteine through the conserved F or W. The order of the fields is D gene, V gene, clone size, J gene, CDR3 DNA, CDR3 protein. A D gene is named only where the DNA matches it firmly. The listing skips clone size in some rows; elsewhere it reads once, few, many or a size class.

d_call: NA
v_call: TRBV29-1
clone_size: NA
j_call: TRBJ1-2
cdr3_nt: TGCAGCGTTGTCCCCGTAGACTATGGCTACACCTTC
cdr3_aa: CSVVPVDYGYTF

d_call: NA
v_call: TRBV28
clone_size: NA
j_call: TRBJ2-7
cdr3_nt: TGTGCCAGCAGTTTAGGAAGGGAGCAGTACTTC
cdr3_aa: CASSLGREQYF

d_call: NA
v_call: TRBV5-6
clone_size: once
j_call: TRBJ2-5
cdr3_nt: TGTGCCAGCAGCGATCAAGAGACCCAGTACTTC
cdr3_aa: CASSDQETQYF

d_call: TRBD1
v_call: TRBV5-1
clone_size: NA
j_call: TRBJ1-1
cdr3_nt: TGCGCCAGCAGCTTGTCCAGGGGGACTGAAGCTTTCTTT
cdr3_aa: CASSLSRGTEAFF

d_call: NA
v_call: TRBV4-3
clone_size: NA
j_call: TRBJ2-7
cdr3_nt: TGCGCCAGCAGCCAAGACTTGCTCTACGAGCAGTACTTC
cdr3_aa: CASSQDLLYEQYF

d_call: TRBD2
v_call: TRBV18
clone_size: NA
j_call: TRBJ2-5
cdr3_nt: TGTGCCAGCTCACCAATTGGACTAGTTGGGGAGACCCAGTACTTC
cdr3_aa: CASSPIGLVGETQYF

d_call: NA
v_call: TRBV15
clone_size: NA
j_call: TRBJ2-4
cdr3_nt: TGTGCCACCAGCAGCCCAGGCTGGGGTGCGGACAACATTCAGTACTTC
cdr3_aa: CATSSPGWGADNIQYF

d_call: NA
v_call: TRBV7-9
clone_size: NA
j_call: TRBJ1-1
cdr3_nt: TGTGCCAGCAGACCGAACACTGAAGCTTTCTTT
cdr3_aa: CASRPNTEAFF

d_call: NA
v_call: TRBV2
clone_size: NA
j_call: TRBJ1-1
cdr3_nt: TGTGCCAGCGGCCGGGACCGAGGCACTGAAGCTTTCTTT
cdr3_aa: CASGRDRGTEAFF

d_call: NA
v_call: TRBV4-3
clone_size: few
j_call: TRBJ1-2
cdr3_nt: TGCGCCAGCAGCCAAGATCGGCAGGGAGGGTTTCTAAACTATGGCTACACCTTC
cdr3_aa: CASSQDRQGGFLNYGYTF

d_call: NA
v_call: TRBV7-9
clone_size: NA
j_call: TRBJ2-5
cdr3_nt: TGTGCCAGCAGCTTAACGCCCGGAGATCAAGAGACCCAGTACTTC
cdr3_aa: CASSLTPGDQETQYF

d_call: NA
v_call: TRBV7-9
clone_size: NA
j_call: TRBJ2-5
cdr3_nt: TGTGCCAGCAGCGGAAGGGGGGAGACCCAGTACTTC
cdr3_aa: CASSGRGETQYF

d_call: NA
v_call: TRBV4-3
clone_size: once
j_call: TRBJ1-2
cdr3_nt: TGCGCCAGCAGCCAAGATGATGGGGGCCTATATGGCTACACCTTC
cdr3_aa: CASSQDDGGLYGYTF